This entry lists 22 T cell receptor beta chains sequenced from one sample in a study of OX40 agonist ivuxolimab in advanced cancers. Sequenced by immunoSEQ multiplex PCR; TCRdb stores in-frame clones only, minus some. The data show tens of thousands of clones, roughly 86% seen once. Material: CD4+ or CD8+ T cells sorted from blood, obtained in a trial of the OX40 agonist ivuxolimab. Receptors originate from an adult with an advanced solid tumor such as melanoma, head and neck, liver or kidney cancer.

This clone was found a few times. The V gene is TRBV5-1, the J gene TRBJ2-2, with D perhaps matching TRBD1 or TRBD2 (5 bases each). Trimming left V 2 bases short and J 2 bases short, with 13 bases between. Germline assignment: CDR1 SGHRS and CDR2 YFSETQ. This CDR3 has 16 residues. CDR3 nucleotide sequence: TGCGCCAGCAGCTTAACCCGGGACCCCAACACCGGGGAGCTGTTTTTT. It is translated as CASSLTRDPNTGELFF.

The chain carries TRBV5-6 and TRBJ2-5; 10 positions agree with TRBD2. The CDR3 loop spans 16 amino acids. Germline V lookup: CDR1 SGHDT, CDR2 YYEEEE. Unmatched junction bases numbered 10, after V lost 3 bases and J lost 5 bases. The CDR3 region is CASSSLTSGVMETQYF. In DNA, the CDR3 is TGTGCCAGCAGCTCTCTAACTAGCGGGGTAATGGAGACCCAGTACTTC.

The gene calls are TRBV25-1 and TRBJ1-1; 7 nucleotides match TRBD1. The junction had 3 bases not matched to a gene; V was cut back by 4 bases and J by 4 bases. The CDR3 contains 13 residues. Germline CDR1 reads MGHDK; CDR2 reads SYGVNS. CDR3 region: CASSVGTATEAFF. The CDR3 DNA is TGTGCCAGCAGTGTCGGGACAGCCACTGAAGCTTTCTTT.

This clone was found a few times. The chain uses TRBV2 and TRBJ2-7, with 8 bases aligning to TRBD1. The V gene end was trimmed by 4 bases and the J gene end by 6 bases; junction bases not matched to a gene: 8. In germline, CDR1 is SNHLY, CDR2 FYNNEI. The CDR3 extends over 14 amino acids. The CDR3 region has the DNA TGTGCCAGCAGTGCCAGACAGGGGATGGGCGAGCAGTACTTC. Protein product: CASSARQGMGEQYF.

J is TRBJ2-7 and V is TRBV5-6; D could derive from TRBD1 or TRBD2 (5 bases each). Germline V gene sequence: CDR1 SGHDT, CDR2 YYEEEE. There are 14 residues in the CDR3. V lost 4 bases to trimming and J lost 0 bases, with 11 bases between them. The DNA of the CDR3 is TGTGCCAGCAGCCCGGGACGGCGCTCCTACGAGCAGTACTTC. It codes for CASSPGRRSYEQYF.

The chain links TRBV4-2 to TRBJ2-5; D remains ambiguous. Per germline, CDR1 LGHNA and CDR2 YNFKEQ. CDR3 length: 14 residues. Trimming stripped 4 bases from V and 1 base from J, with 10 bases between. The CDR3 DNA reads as TGTGCCAGCAGCCCCCCTGGTCCCCAAGAGACCCAGTACTTC. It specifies CASSPPGPQETQYF.

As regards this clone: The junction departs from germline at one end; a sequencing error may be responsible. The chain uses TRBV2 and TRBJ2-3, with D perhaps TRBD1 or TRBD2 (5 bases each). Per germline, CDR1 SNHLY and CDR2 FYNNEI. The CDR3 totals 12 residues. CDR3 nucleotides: TGTGCCAGCAGAGGAACACCGGGACCACAGGATTTT. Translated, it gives CASRGTPGPQDF.

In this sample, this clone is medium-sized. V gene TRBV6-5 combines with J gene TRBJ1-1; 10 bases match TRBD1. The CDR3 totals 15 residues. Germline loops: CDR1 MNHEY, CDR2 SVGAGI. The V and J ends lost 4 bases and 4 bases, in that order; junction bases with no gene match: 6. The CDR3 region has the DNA TGTGCCAGCAGTTTGGGGACAGGGGAGTCCACTGAAGCTTTCTTT. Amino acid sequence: CASSLGTGESTEAFF.

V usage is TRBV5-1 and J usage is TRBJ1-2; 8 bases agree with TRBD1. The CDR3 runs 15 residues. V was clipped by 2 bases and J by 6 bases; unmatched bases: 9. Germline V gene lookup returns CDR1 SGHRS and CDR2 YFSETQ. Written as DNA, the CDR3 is TGCGCCAGCAGCTTTTCAGGGGGCGTGTTCCATGGCTACACCTTC. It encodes CASSFSGGVFHGYTF.

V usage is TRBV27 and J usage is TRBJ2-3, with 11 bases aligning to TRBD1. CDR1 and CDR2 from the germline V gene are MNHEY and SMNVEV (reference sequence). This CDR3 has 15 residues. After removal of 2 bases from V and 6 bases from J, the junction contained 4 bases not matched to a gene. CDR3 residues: CASSLGTGGADTQYF. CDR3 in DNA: TGTGCCAGCAGTTTAGGGACAGGGGGTGCCGATACGCAGTATTTT.

This CDR3 reads CASSPRTSFNEQYF. Written as DNA, the CDR3 is TGTGCCAGCAGCCCACGGACTAGTTTCAACGAGCAGTACTTC. This chain uses TRBV7-3 with TRBJ2-7, with TRBD2 matching over 7 bases. This CDR3 region has 14 residues. Trimming took 5 bases from V and 5 from J; bases not matched to a gene: 9. The germline V gene has CDR1 SGHTA and CDR2 FQGTGA.

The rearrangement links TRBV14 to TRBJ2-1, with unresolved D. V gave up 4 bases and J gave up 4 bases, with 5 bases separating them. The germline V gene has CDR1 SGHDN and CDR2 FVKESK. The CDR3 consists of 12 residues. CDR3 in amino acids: CASSLSYNEQFF. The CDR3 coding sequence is TGTGCCAGCAGCCTCAGTTACAATGAGCAGTTCTTC.

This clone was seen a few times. The CDR3 reads CASSELGSGVSGEQYF. CDR3 DNA: TGCGCCAGCAGTGAGTTGGGGTCAGGAGTCTCGGGCGAGCAGTACTTC. J is TRBJ2-7 and V is TRBV10-1; D unresolved. The CDR3 sequence is 16 residues long. Trimming shortened V by 1 base and J by 6 bases, and 19 bases separated the two germline ends. In germline, CDR1 is WNHNN, CDR2 SYGVQD (reference sequence).

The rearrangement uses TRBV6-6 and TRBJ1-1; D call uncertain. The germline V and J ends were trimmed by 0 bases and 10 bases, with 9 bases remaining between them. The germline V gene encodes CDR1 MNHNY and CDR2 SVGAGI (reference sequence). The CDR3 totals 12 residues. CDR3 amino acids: CASSYSSNLAFF. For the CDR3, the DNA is TGTGCCAGCAGTTACTCGTCAAACTTAGCTTTCTTT.

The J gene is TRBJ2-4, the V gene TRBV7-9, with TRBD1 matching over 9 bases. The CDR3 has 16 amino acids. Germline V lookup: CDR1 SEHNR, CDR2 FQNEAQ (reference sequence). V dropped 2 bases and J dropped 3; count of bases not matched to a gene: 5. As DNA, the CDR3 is TGTGCCAGCAGCTTAACAGGGGGCTTAGGCAAAAACATTCAGTACTTC. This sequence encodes CASSLTGGLGKNIQYF.

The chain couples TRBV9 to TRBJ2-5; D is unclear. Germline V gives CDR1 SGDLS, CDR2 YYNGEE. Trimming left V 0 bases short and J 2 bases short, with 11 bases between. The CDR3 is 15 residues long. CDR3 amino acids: CASSVGSFVQETQYF. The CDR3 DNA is TGTGCCAGCAGCGTAGGGAGTTTTGTACAAGAGACCCAGTACTTC.

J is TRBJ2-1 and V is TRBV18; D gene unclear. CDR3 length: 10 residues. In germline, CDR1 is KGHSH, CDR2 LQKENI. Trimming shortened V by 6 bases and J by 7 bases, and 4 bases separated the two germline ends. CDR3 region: CASSLNEQFF. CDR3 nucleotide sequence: TGTGCCAGCTCCCTGAATGAGCAGTTCTTC.

CDR3 residues: CATRGNEQYF. As DNA, the CDR3 is TGTGCCACTCGGGGGAACGAGCAGTACTTC. V usage is TRBV25-1 and J usage is TRBJ2-7; perhaps TRBD2 as D (6 bases). Between the trimmed V and J ends, which lost 10 bases and 5 bases, there was a span of 9 bases. The CDR3 sequence is 10 residues long. In germline, CDR1 is MGHDK, CDR2 SYGVNS.

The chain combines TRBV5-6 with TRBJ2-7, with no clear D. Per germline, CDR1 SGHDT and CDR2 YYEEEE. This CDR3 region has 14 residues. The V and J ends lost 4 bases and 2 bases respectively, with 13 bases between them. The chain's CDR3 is CASSPWTETYEQYF. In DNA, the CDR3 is TGTGCCAGCAGCCCTTGGACGGAGACCTACGAGCAGTACTTC.

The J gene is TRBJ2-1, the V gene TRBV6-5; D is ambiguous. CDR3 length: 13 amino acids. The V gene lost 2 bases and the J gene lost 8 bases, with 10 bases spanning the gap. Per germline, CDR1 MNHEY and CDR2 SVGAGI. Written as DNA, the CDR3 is TGTGCCAGCAGTTACGGGGAATACTATGAGCAGTTCTTC. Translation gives CASSYGEYYEQFF.

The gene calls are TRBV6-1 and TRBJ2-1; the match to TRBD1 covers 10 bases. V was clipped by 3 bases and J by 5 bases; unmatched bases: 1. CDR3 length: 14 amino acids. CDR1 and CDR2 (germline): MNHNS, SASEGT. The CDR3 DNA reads TGTGCCAGCAGTGAGGGACAGGGGCACAATGAGCAGTTCTTC. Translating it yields CASSEGQGHNEQFF.

CDR3 coding DNA: TGCGCCAGCAGCCAAGATGTAGGGGACAGCGGGACCGGGGAGCTGTTTTTT. Translating it yields CASSQDVGDSGTGELFF. This chain links TRBV4-1 with TRBJ2-2, with a weak D call TRBD1 (7 bases). Germline V CDR1 and CDR2: MGHRA, YSYEKL. This CDR3 region has 17 residues. V lost 0 bases and J lost 5, with 16 bases in between.